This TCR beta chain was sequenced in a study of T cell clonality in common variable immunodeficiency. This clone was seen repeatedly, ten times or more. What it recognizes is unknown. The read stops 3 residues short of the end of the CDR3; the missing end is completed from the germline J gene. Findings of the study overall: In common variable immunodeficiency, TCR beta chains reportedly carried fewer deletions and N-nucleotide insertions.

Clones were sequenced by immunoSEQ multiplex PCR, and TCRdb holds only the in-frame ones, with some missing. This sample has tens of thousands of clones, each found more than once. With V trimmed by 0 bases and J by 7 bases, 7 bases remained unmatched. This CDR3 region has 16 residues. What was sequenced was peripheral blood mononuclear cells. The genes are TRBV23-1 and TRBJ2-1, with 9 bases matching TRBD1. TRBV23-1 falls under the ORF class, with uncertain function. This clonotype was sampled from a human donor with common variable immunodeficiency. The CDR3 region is CASSQSNRGQENEQFF. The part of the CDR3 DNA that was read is TGCGCCAGCAGTCAATCGAACAGGGGGCAAGAGAATGAG.